This T cell receptor (beta chain) was recovered during a study of blood T cell repertoires in COVID-19. About the research overall: PBMCs, B-cell-depleted T cells, or T cells provided the cDNA or gDNA that made up the material.

Under the authors' procedure: Cell counts per sample came from amplifying reference gene primers. TCRdb keeps only in-frame clones here, not all; method: immunoSEQ multiplex PCR. V and J calls and clone size follow that table, whereas D and trimming were derived from the DNA. The table has 250,000 to 350,000 clones, less than 90% seen once; the top ten hold 3%. Participants were aged about 18 to 90 years, lived in around 25 US areas, and enrolled virtually. Trimming removed 0 bases from V and 1 base from J, with 9 bases in between. This CDR3 comprises 15 residues. CDR1 MDHEN and CDR2 SYDVKM come from the germline V gene.

The chain has TRBV28 and TRBJ1-1, with D unclear. The material sequenced was PBMCs or T cells enriched from blood (not recorded which). The source of this sequence is a woman aged 45 to 65 who had recovered from COVID-19. The CDR3 DNA follows: TGTGCCAGCAGTTTATGGCTGGGCCAGAACACTGAAGCTTTCTTT. Protein sequence: CASSLWLGQNTEAFF.